This entry concerns a single T cell receptor beta chain. The data are from a study of blood T cell repertoires in COVID-19. Study context: Samples taken during acute and convalescent COVID-19 were collected in the United States, Italy and Spain.

Germline lookup yields CDR1 SGHNT and CDR2 YENEEA. The CDR3 length is 12 residues. V was cut by 0 bases and J by 5 bases, with 3 bases left in between. In the authors' workflow: By means of reference gene primer amplification, nucleated cell counts were estimated. Libraries were prepared by immunoSEQ multiplex PCR; TCRdb keeps only in-frame clonotypes and omits some of them. D and trimming come from the DNA, and the V and J calls and clone size come from that table. The repertoire has hundreds of thousands of clones, approximately 91% of them found once; the top ten carry just under 1%. Study members were between roughly 18 and 100 years old and lived in approximately 25 US regions. Each participant's cohort was designated according to participant-reported clinical history.

The chain uses TRBV11-3 and TRBJ2-3; no clear D. Sequencing was done on a sample of PBMCs or T cells enriched from blood (not recorded which). The receptor's source is a woman in her 30s who had recovered from COVID-19. The chain's CDR3 is CASSLDRDTQYF. The CDR3 bases are TGTGCCAGCAGCTTAGATCGAGATACGCAGTATTTT.